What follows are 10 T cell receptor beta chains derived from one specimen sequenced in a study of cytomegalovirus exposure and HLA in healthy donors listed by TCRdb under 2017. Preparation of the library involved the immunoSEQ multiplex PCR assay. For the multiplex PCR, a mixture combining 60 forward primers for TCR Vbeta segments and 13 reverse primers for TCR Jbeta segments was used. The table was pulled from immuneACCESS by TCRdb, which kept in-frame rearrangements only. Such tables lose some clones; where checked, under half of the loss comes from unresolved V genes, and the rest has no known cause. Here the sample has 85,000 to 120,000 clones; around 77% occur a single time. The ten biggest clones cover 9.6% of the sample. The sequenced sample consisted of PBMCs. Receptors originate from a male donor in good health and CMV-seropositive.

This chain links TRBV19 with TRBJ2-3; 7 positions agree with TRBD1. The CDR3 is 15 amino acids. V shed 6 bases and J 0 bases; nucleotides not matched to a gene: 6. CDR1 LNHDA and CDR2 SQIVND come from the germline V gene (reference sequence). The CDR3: CASRDRDSSTDTQYF. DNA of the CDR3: TGTGCCAGTAGAGACAGGGATTCTAGCACAGATACGCAGTATTTT. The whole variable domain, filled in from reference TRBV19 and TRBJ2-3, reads DGGITQSPKYLFRKEGQNVTLSCEQNLNHDAMYWYRQDPGQGLRLIYYSQIVNDFQKGDIAEGYSVSREKKESFPLTVTSAQKNPTAFYLCASRDRDSSTDTQYFGPGTRLTVL.

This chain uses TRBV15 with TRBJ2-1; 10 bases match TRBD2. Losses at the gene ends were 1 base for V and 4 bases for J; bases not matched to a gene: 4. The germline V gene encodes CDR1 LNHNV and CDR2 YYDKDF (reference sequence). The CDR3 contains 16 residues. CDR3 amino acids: CATSRGASGGYNEQFF. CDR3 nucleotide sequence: TGTGCCACCAGCAGAGGAGCTAGCGGGGGATACAATGAGCAGTTCTTC.

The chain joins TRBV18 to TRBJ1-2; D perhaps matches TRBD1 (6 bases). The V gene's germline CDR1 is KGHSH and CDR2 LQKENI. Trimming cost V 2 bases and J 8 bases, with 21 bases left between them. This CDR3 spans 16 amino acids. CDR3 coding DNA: TGTGCCAGCTCACCAACTCTCCAGGGACAAACGGAGGGCTACACCTTC. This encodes CASSPTLQGQTEGYTF.

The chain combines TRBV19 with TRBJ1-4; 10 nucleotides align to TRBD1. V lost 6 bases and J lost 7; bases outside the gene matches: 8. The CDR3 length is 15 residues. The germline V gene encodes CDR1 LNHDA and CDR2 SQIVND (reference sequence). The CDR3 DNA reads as TGTGCCAGTAGACGGGGGACAGGGGAAGGTGAAAAACTGTTTTTT. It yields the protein CASRRGTGEGEKLFF.

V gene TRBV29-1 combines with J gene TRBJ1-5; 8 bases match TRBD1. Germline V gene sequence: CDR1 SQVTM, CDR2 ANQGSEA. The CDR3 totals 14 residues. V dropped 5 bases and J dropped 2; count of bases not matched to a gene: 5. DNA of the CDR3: TGCAGCGTTTCTGACAGGGGCGGCAATCAGCCCCAGCATTTT. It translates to CSVSDRGGNQPQHF.

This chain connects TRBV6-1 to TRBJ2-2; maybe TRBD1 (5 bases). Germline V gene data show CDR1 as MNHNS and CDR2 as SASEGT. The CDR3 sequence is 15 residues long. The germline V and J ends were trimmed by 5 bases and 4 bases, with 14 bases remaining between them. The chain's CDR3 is CASSIRVLGTGELFF. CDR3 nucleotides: TGTGCCAGCAGTATCAGGGTATTAGGCACCGGGGAGCTGTTTTTT.

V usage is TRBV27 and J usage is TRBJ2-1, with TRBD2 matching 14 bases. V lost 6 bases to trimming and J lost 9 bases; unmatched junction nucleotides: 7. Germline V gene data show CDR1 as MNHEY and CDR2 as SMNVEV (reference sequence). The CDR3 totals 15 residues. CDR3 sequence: CASSLNGLAGGEQFF. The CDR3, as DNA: TGTGCCAGCAGCCTCAACGGACTAGCGGGAGGTGAGCAGTTCTTC.

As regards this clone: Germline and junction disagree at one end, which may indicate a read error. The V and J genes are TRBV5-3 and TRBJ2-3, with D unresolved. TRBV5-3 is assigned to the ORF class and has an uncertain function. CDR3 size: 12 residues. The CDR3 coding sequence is TGTGCCAGAAGATTGGGTCGAGATACGCAGTATTTT. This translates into CARRLGRDTQYF.

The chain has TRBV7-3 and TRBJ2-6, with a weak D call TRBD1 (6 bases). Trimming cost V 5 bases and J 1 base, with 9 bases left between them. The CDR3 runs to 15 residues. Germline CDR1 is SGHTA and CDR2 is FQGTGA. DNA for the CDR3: TGTGCCAGCAGCCAGACAGGTTCTGGGGCCAACGTCCTGACTTTC. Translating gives CASSQTGSGANVLTF.

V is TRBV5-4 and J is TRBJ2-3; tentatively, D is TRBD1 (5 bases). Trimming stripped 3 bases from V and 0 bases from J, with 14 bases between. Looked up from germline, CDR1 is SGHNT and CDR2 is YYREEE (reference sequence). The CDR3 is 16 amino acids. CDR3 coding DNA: TGTGCCAGCAGCTCGGCGACAGTCCTTAGCACAGATACGCAGTATTTT. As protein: CASSSATVLSTDTQYF.